Detailed here is one T cell receptor (beta chain). Its specificity is unknown. The data derive from a study of T cell responses to AZD1222 COVID-19 vaccine. Whole-study findings and limits: Reports say nearly half of spike-specific TCRs go after unmutated variant regions.

The V end lost 6 bases, the J end lost 2 bases, and 14 bases lay between the germline ends. CDR1 is GTSNPN, CDR2 SVGIG, per germline (reference sequence). The CDR3 has 14 residues. TCRdb's table, derived via immunoSEQ multiplex PCR, lists solely in-frame clones and lacks some. The sample comprises 75,000 to 100,000 clones, 80% to 95% of which are singletons, and 2.5% to 3.5% rests with the top ten. The TCR was taken from an adult who received the AZD1222 COVID-19 vaccine. The chain is built from TRBV30 and TRBJ1-3; D ambiguous. The sequencing here drew on peripheral blood, taken 28 days after the second AZD1222 dose. In nucleotides, the CDR3 is TGTGCCTGCTCCTTGGGATTAACTGGAAACACCATATATTTT. This codes for CACSLGLTGNTIYF.